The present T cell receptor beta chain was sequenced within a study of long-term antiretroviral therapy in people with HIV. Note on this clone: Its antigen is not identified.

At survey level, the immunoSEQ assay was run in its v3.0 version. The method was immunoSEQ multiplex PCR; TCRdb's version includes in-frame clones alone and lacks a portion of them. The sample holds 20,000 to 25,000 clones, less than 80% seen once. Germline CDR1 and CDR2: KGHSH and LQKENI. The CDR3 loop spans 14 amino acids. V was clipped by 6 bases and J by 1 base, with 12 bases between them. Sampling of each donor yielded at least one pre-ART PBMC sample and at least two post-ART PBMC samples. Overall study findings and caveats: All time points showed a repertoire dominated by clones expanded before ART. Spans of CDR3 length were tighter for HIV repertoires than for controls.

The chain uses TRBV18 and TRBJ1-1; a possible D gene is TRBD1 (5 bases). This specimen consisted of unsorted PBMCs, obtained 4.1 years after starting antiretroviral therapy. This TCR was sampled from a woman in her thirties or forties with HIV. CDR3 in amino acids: CASSTTAQNTEAFF. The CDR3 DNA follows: TGTGCCAGCTCCACGACAGCGCAGAACACTGAAGCTTTCTTT.